This entry lists 5 T cell receptor beta chains sequenced from one sample in a study of blood T cell repertoires in COVID-19. Libraries were prepared by immunoSEQ multiplex PCR; TCRdb keeps only in-frame clonotypes and omits some of them. The sample yields about 180,000 clones, 60% to 80% seen once. Sequencing was performed on PBMCs or T cells enriched from blood (not recorded which). The receptors derive from a woman aged 45 to 65 who had recovered from COVID-19.

In this sample, this clone turned up once. The rearrangement uses TRBV6-5 and TRBJ1-1, with 8 bases fitting TRBD1. The CDR3 runs to 13 residues. The germline V gene encodes CDR1 MNHEY and CDR2 SVGAGI. V lost 6 bases to trimming and J lost 0 bases; unmatched junction nucleotides: 0. As DNA, the CDR3 is TGTGCCAGCAGACAGGGGGTGAACACTGAAGCTTTCTTT. It specifies CASRQGVNTEAFF.

The V and J genes are TRBV5-6 and TRBJ1-2, with 9 bases that match TRBD1. V dropped 4 bases and J dropped 4; count of bases not matched to a gene: 8. CDR3 size: 15 residues. Germline V lookup: CDR1 SGHDT, CDR2 YYEEEE. CDR3 loop: CASSLKQGAGYGYTF. The CDR3, as DNA: TGTGCCAGCAGCCTAAAACAGGGGGCCGGCTATGGCTACACCTTC.

The genes are TRBV7-2 and TRBJ2-1; 7 bases are shared with TRBD2. The trim removed 3 bases at V and 7 bases at J, leaving 9 bases unmatched. The CDR3 extends over 15 amino acids. Per the germline V gene, CDR1 is SGHTA and CDR2 is FQGNSA. The CDR3 protein is CASSFRGEAWNEQFF. In DNA form, the CDR3 reads TGTGCCAGCAGCTTCCGGGGGGAGGCGTGGAATGAGCAGTTCTTC.

The chain is built from TRBV7-3 and TRBJ2-1; 9 bases fit TRBD2. The CDR3 has 15 amino acids. Per the germline V gene, CDR1 is SGHTA and CDR2 is FQGTGA. J lost 5 bases, V lost 5 bases, and 7 bases had no gene match. CDR3 DNA: TGTGCCAGCAGCGTTAGCGGGAGAACCCACAATGAGCAGTTCTTC. Translated, it gives CASSVSGRTHNEQFF. Full variable domain (remainder filled in from reference TRBV7-3 and TRBJ2-1): GAGVSQTPSNKVTEKGKYVELRCDPISGHTALYWYRQSLGQGPEFLIYFQGTGAADDSGLPNDRFFAVRPEGSVSTLKIQRTERGDSAVYLCASSVSGRTHNEQFFGPGTRLTVL.

The chain has TRBV12-3 or TRBV12-4 and TRBJ1-5; D is uncertain. This CDR3 has 13 residues. V lost 3 bases and J 7 bases, leaving 10 bases between the germline ends. CDR3 DNA sequence: TGTGCCAGCAGTTTTCGAGAGGAACAGCCCCAGCATTTT. Its translation is CASSFREEQPQHF.